Sequencing of this TCR beta chain was carried out in a study of read filtering for tumor transcriptome and immune sequencing. Study-wide context: DNase treatment preceded whole-transcriptome library preparation.

This clonotype was recorded at least ten times. From around 440 ng of RNA, a library with molecular barcoded alpha/delta and beta/gamma adaptors was made. TCRdb called the reads again in MiXCR, with one record for every CDR3 protein. The table includes more than 35,000 distinct CDR3 sequences, roughly 12% detected once. The sequencing input was a population of CD138-negative cells sorted from bone marrow. The origin of this receptor is a donor at least 40 years old with multiple myeloma.

DNA of the CDR3: TGTGCCAGCAGCGTAGACTCTCATCAGCCCCAGCATTTT. Amino acids: CASSVDSHQPQHF. V gene TRBV9 combines with J gene TRBJ1-5; no definite D call. The germline CDR1 and CDR2 sequences are SGDLS and YYNGEE. The CDR3 covers 13 residues. The V and J ends lost 0 bases and 5 bases respectively, with 6 bases between them.